This T cell receptor (beta chain) was profiled in a study of beta chain features in type 1 diabetes. Findings and caveats of the study: Patients with Type 1 diabetes showed moderately but significantly shorter TCRB CDR3s in all four CD4+ subsets.

The authors reverse transcribed all of the isolated RNA, so sequencing captured expressed TCRB transcripts. An average roughly 3.6 million reads came from naive, central memory and regulatory T cell samples. The method was immunoSEQ multiplex PCR; TCRdb's version includes in-frame clones alone and lacks a portion of them. Of 250,000 to 300,000 clones listed, 20% to 25% are singletons. Trimming removed 1 base from V and 7 bases from J, with 19 bases in between. CDR3 length: 16 residues. Germline V gene lookup returns CDR1 MGHRA and CDR2 YSYEKL. In this sample, this clone turned up a few times. The antigen is unknown.

The rearrangement joins TRBV4-1 to TRBJ1-2, with D hard to call. The source of this sequence is a woman aged 25 to 39 with type 1 diabetes. The sample was naive CD4+ T cells from blood. The CDR3 nucleotides are TGCGCCAGCAGCCAAGGTGCTCGGTCGGGGTTGAGTGGCTACACCTTC. Amino acids: CASSQGARSGLSGYTF.